One and the same sample provided the 30 T cell receptor beta chains below, sequenced in a study of control samples from healthy donors and cancer patients. Assay used: immunoSEQ multiplex PCR; TCRdb lists only in-frame clones, some missing. This sample has roughly 120,000 clones, with just over 90% found just once. Material: blood. These receptors were taken from a woman between 18 and 29 years old in good health.

The table lists this clone with a few counts. The rearrangement links TRBV28 to TRBJ2-7, with D unresolved. The germline CDR1 and CDR2 sequences are MDHEN and SYDVKM. CDR3 length: 12 amino acids. Trimming took off 11 bases at V and 2 bases at J, with 13 bases between the two ends. In DNA, the CDR3 is TGTGCCTCTCGGAGACCTACCTACGAGCAGTACTTC. It yields the protein CASRRPTYEQYF.

This rearrangement joins TRBV5-4 to TRBJ2-7; tentatively, D is TRBD1 (7 bases). This CDR3 has 17 residues. V dropped 4 bases and J dropped 0 bases, with 20 bases sitting between them. Germline V gene lookup returns CDR1 SGHNT and CDR2 YYREEE (reference sequence). CDR3 DNA: TGTGCCAGCAGCCGCCCCGCGGGACAGAGATCCTCCTACGAGCAGTACTTC. Residues: CASSRPAGQRSSYEQYF.

The V and J genes are TRBV2 and TRBJ1-2, with 9 bases matching TRBD1. V was clipped by 8 bases and J by 3 bases; unmatched bases: 10. From germline, CDR1 is SNHLY and CDR2 FYNNEI. CDR3 length equals 15 residues. Here the CDR3 reads CASHRGRVSDYGYTF. CDR3 coding DNA: TGTGCCAGCCACAGGGGGCGCGTTTCGGACTATGGCTACACCTTC.

The chain joins TRBV28 to TRBJ2-5; D unresolved. Trimming removed 7 bases at V and 6 bases at J, with 12 bases between. This CDR3 has 12 amino acids. Germline CDR1 reads MDHEN; CDR2 reads SYDVKM. CDR3 residues: CASKDTAQTQYF. Here the CDR3 DNA reads TGTGCCAGCAAAGACACGGCGCAGACCCAGTACTTC.

The chain has TRBV24-1 and TRBJ2-1; TRBD2 aligns across 13 bases. CDR1 is KGHDR and CDR2 is SFDVKD in the germline V gene. V trimming: 5 bases; J trimming: 4 bases; junction bases outside the gene matches: 10. The length of the CDR3 is 18 residues. The CDR3: CATSGLGTSGTSYNEQFF. The CDR3 coding sequence is TGTGCCACCAGTGGGCTGGGGACTAGCGGGACCTCTTACAATGAGCAGTTCTTC.

This chain links TRBV19 with TRBJ1-5, with D tentatively TRBD1 (6 bases). This CDR3 is 14 amino acids long. Germline lookup yields CDR1 LNHDA and CDR2 SQIVND (reference sequence). V shed 8 bases and J shed 0 bases, with 11 bases lying between them. CDR3 coding DNA: TGTGCCAGTGGGGACAACTATAGCAATCAGCCCCAGCATTTT. Protein: CASGDNYSNQPQHF.

This clone was found a few times. J is TRBJ2-1 and V is TRBV27; D remains ambiguous. Trimming shortened V by 6 bases and J by 0 bases, and 12 bases separated the two germline ends. CDR1 is MNHEY and CDR2 is SMNVEV in the germline V gene (reference sequence). The CDR3 spans 15 residues. CDR3 DNA sequence: TGTGCCAGCAGCCGTACCTCGGGCTCCTACAATGAGCAGTTCTTC. Protein: CASSRTSGSYNEQFF.

The J gene is TRBJ1-2, the V gene TRBV5-1; D is perhaps TRBD1 (6 bases). V lost 1 base and J lost 8, with 12 bases in between. CDR1 and CDR2 from the germline V gene are SGHRS and YFSETQ. The CDR3 totals 13 residues. The CDR3 coding sequence is TGCGCCAGCAGCTTGACAGGGTCTATGGGCTACACCTTC. It codes for CASSLTGSMGYTF. The variable domain in full, completed from reference TRBV5-1 and TRBJ1-2, reads KAGVTQTPRYLIKTRGQQVTLSCSPISGHRSVSWYQQTPGQGLQFLFEYFSETQRNKGNFPGRFSGRQFSNSRSEMNVSTLELGDSALYLCASSLTGSMGYTFGSGTRLTVV.

V and J are TRBV7-9 and TRBJ2-1, with D hard to call. The CDR3 has 13 residues. The V and J ends lost 2 bases and 7 bases respectively, with 9 bases between them. The germline V gene has CDR1 SEHNR and CDR2 FQNEAQ (reference sequence). The CDR3 sequence is CASSLWTQNEQFF. The CDR3, as DNA: TGTGCCAGCAGCTTATGGACCCAAAATGAGCAGTTCTTC.

This sequence joins TRBV29-1 and TRBJ2-7; perhaps D is TRBD1 or TRBD2 (5 bases each). Germline assignment: CDR1 SQVTM and CDR2 ANQGSEA. V lost 5 bases to trimming and J lost 5 bases, with 16 bases between them. This CDR3 comprises 13 residues. The CDR3 DNA is TGCAGCGTTCTGATTATTGGGGGAGACGAGCAGTACTTC. This encodes CSVLIIGGDEQYF.

V is TRBV4-2 and J is TRBJ2-2, with TRBD2 identical over 12 bases. This CDR3 spans 15 amino acids. Germline CDR1 is LGHNA and CDR2 is YNFKEQ. With V trimmed by 5 bases and J by 4 bases, 2 bases remained unmatched. The CDR3 DNA reads TGTGCCAGCAGCGTACTAGCGGGAGGCACCGGGGAGCTGTTTTTT. The encoded protein is CASSVLAGGTGELFF.

The chain couples TRBV19 to TRBJ2-7, with 8 bases fitting TRBD1. The V and J ends lost 5 bases and 5 bases, in that order; junction bases with no gene match: 8. The CDR3 is 14 residues long. CDR1 and CDR2 (germline): LNHDA, SQIVND (reference sequence). As DNA, the CDR3 is TGTGCCAGTAGTCTGACAGGGGTTCAGGACGAGCAGTACTTC. This gives the protein CASSLTGVQDEQYF.

The rearrangement joins TRBV6-5 to TRBJ1-2, with D maybe TRBD1 (5 bases). CDR1 and CDR2 (germline): MNHEY, SVGAGI. V was cut by 6 bases and J by 4 bases, with 18 bases left in between. The CDR3 is 15 residues long. CDR3 loop: CASSLTSVGTYGYTF. CDR3 DNA: TGTGCCAGCAGCCTCACCTCGGTGGGGACCTATGGCTACACCTTC.

The gene calls are TRBV5-5 and TRBJ2-1; D is unclear. V dropped 2 bases and J dropped 2 bases, with 5 bases sitting between them. The CDR3 consists of 13 residues. Germline V gene sequence: CDR1 SGHKS, CDR2 YYEKEE (reference sequence). CDR3 sequence: CASSFWAYNEQFF. The CDR3 region has the DNA TGTGCCAGCAGCTTTTGGGCCTACAATGAGCAGTTCTTC.

The chain links TRBV15 to TRBJ2-3, with a possible D match to TRBD2 (6 bases). The CDR3 covers 16 residues. Per the germline V gene, CDR1 is LNHNV and CDR2 is YYDKDF (reference sequence). V lost 1 base, J lost 1 base, and 12 bases lay in between. The CDR3 region is CATSRVRAGGTDTQYF. CDR3 nucleotides: TGTGCCACCAGCAGAGTGAGAGCGGGCGGCACAGATACGCAGTATTTT.

This chain links TRBV7-3 with TRBJ2-5, with TRBD2 matching over 9 bases. Germline lookup yields CDR1 SGHTA and CDR2 FQGTGA. Germline trimming cut 4 bases from V and 0 bases from J; bases unmatched to any gene: 3. The CDR3 extends over 15 amino acids. CDR3 residues: CASSSSSGDQETQYF. CDR3 DNA sequence: TGTGCCAGCAGCTCATCTAGCGGGGACCAAGAGACCCAGTACTTC.

V gene TRBV27 combines with J gene TRBJ2-3; possible D gene TRBD2, 5 bases. CDR3 length: 15 amino acids. Germline loops: CDR1 MNHEY, CDR2 SMNVEV (reference sequence). Trimming took 7 bases from V and 1 from J, leaving 15 bases between them. The CDR3 DNA sequence: TGTGCCAGCATGATTAGCGAGGGCGGCACAGATACGCAGTATTTT. The encoded protein is CASMISEGGTDTQYF.

J is TRBJ2-3 and V is TRBV4-3, with D possibly being TRBD2 (6 bases). This CDR3 contains 16 residues. Germline V gene lookup returns CDR1 LGHNA and CDR2 YSLEER. The ends were cut back, 2 bases at V and 2 bases at J, with 14 bases in the middle. The CDR3 nucleotides read TGCGCCAGCAGCCAAATTGGGAGGAGGGACACAGATACGCAGTATTTT. It encodes CASSQIGRRDTDTQYF.

The chain carries TRBV9 and TRBJ1-6; D is possibly TRBD1 (5 bases). This CDR3 is 15 amino acids long. The V gene's germline CDR1 is SGDLS and CDR2 YYNGEE. With 0 bases removed from V and 7 bases from J, the gap between germline ends came to 11 bases. The CDR3 DNA reads TGTGCCAGCAGCGTAGGGGCAGGGAGGAATTCACCCCTCCACTTT. This codes for CASSVGAGRNSPLHF.

This chain connects TRBV6-5 to TRBJ2-3, with 11 bases identical to TRBD2. The CDR3 is 15 residues long. CDR1 MNHEY and CDR2 SVGAGI come from the germline V gene. The ends lost 6 bases at V and 6 bases at J; junction bases unmatched: 8. CDR3 loop: CASRLLAGGSDTQYF. The CDR3 nucleotides read TGTGCCAGCAGACTTCTAGCGGGAGGCTCGGATACGCAGTATTTT.

The rearrangement links TRBV23-1 to TRBJ1-1, with D perhaps TRBD1 (6 bases). Being an ORF, TRBV23-1 has a function that is uncertain. Trimming shortened V by 0 bases and J by 7 bases, and 18 bases separated the two germline ends. This CDR3 contains 16 residues. This CDR3 reads CASSQSRTGMGHEAFF. DNA of the CDR3: TGCGCCAGCAGTCAATCTCGTACAGGGATGGGCCATGAAGCTTTCTTT.

The chain combines TRBV18 with TRBJ2-1; 8 bases fit TRBD1. Germline CDR1 reads KGHSH; CDR2 reads LQKENI. Trimming removed 0 bases from V and 4 bases from J; junction bases left unmatched: 2. There are 15 residues in the CDR3. CDR3 region: CASSPPWTGYNEQFF. For the CDR3, the DNA is TGTGCCAGCTCACCACCATGGACAGGGTACAATGAGCAGTTCTTC.

This chain connects TRBV19 to TRBJ1-3; no definite D call. This CDR3 has 15 residues. The V and J ends lost 7 bases and 0 bases respectively, with 13 bases between them. Germline CDR1 and CDR2: LNHDA and SQIVND (reference sequence). This CDR3 reads CASTIRGDSGNTIYF. In DNA form, the CDR3 reads TGTGCCAGTACCATTCGTGGGGACTCTGGAAACACCATATATTTT.

The J gene is TRBJ1-5, the V gene TRBV6-2 or TRBV6-3; D is uncertain. Germline V gene sequence: CDR1 MNHEY, CDR2 SVGEGT. The CDR3 has 12 residues. Trimming took off 2 bases at V and 7 bases at J, with 6 bases between the two ends. The CDR3 DNA reads as TGTGCCAGCAGTTACGCGTTACAGCCCCAGCATTTT. As protein: CASSYALQPQHF.

This chain links TRBV5-8 with TRBJ1-5; the D gene is possibly TRBD1 (6 bases). CDR1 SGHTS and CDR2 YDEGEE come from the germline V gene. This CDR3 contains 15 residues. Trimming removed 1 base from V and 0 bases from J, with 8 bases in between. The CDR3, as DNA: TGTGCCAGCAGCTTGTACAGGGTTAGCAATCAGCCCCAGCATTTT. It codes for CASSLYRVSNQPQHF.

The chain uses TRBV5-1 and TRBJ2-3, with 8 bases lining up with TRBD1. V shed 3 bases, J shed 4 bases, and the junction held 10 bases outside the gene matches. This CDR3 region has 16 residues. The germline gives CDR1 SGHRS, CDR2 YFSETQ. The CDR3 region has the DNA TGCGCCAGCAGCTCCCCCCGGGCAGGGGGCGCAGATACGCAGTATTTT. Protein: CASSSPRAGGADTQYF. The entire variable domain, with the rest obtained from reference TRBV5-1 and TRBJ2-3, is as follows: KAGVTQTPRYLIKTRGQQVTLSCSPISGHRSVSWYQQTPGQGLQFLFEYFSETQRNKGNFPGRFSGRQFSNSRSEMNVSTLELGDSALYLCASSSPRAGGADTQYFGPGTRLTVL.

The chain is built from TRBV6-2 or TRBV6-3 and TRBJ2-3; D is possibly TRBD1 (6 bases). The CDR3 sequence is 12 residues long. Trimming removed 4 bases from V and 5 bases from J, with 7 bases in between. In germline, CDR1 is MNHEY, CDR2 SVGEGT. CDR3 residues: CASSSQGDTQYF. The CDR3 DNA reads as TGTGCCAGCAGTTCACAGGGAGATACGCAGTATTTT.

This sequence joins TRBV7-6 and TRBJ2-1, with TRBD2 matching over 10 bases. Germline V CDR1 and CDR2: SGHVS, FNYEAQ. Unmatched junction bases numbered 7, after V lost 0 bases and J lost 8 bases. CDR3 length equals 16 residues. CDR3 bases: TGTGCCAGCAGCTTAGCTAGGCTAGCGGGAGTAGATGAGCAGTTCTTC. It encodes CASSLARLAGVDEQFF.

The V gene is TRBV21-1, the J gene TRBJ2-3. TRBV21-1 constitutes a pseudogene. There are 14 residues in the CDR3. CDR3 region: CASSNPDCTDTQYF. The DNA of the CDR3 is TGTGCCAGCAGCAACCCGGATTGCACAGATACGCAGTATTTT.

There are a few counts of this clone. V and J are TRBV4-2 and TRBJ2-2; D gene ambiguous. Trimming removed 1 base at V and 4 bases at J, with 10 bases between. This CDR3 region has 15 residues. Per the germline V gene, CDR1 is LGHNA and CDR2 is YNFKEQ. The CDR3, as DNA: TGTGCCAGCAGCCAAGTCTTAGCCGGCACCGGGGAGCTGTTTTTT. It translates to CASSQVLAGTGELFF.